Presented here are 5 T cell receptor beta chains from one specimen sequenced in a study (dated by TCRdb to the mid-2010s). Library preparation used 5' RACE. Instrument used: Illumina MiSeq. TCRdb took the public reads, trimmed them with fastp at Q25, ran MiXCR for clone calling and kept in-frame beta chains. Identical CDR3 protein sequences are pooled into one entry, listed with their most common genes and DNA. This sample is represented by about 40,000 distinct CDR3 sequences; around 18% of them were singletons. The top ten hold 2.8% of the sample. The sample taken for sequencing was naive CD4+ T cells sorted from a lymph node. Read against the paper, the sample's cell subset or site label means: naive CD4+ T cells, CD4+CD45RA+CD25-. These receptors all come from a female donor with breast cancer.

This clonotype was seen only once. A much larger clone is a single base away; this may be a read error. The chain joins TRBV20-1 to TRBJ2-7; 8 bases are a match to TRBD2. V lost 2 bases, J lost 7 bases, and 13 bases stayed unmatched. CDR1 and CDR2 (germline): DFQATT, SNEGSKA (reference sequence). The CDR3 consists of 15 residues. The CDR3 nucleotides are TGCAGTGCTAGAATCCCGCTAGCGGGTCACAATGAGCAGTACTTC. Translated, it gives CSARIPLAGHNEQYF.

This clonotype was observed many times. The chain combines TRBV5-1 with TRBJ2-3; no clear D. This CDR3 contains 13 residues. Germline V gene lookup returns CDR1 SGHRS and CDR2 YFSETQ. V shed 1 base and J shed 3 bases, with 6 bases lying between them. CDR3 in DNA: TGCGCCAGCAGCTTGACGCTTACAGATACGCAGTATTTT. The encoded protein is CASSLTLTDTQYF.

This clonotype has only a few counts. The rearrangement uses TRBV7-9 and TRBJ2-7; D might be TRBD1 (6 bases). V shed 7 bases and J shed 3 bases, with 16 bases lying between them. The CDR3 consists of 14 residues. Germline-derived CDR1 and CDR2 are SEHNR and FQNEAQ (reference sequence). This chain's CDR3 is CASNAQGADYEQYF. CDR3 DNA: TGTGCCAGCAACGCACAGGGTGCGGACTACGAGCAGTACTTC. The variable domain in full, with the rest retrieved from reference TRBV7-9 and TRBJ2-7, is DTGVSQNPRHKITKRGQNVTFRCDPISEHNRLYWYRQTLGQGPEFLTYFQNEAQLEKSRLLSDRFSAERPKGSFSTLEIQRTEQGDSAMYLCASNAQGADYEQYFGPGTRLTVT.

In this sample, this clonotype turned up a few times. The rearrangement uses TRBV7-2 and TRBJ2-1; no clear D. V was shortened by 3 bases and J by 3 bases, with 6 bases between the two germline ends. Looked up from germline, CDR1 is SGHTA and CDR2 is FQGNSA. This CDR3 spans 13 amino acids. DNA of the CDR3: TGTGCCAGCAGCTTTTACAACTACAATGAGCAGTTCTTC. It codes for CASSFYNYNEQFF. Combining the CDR3 with reference TRBV7-2 and TRBJ2-1 gives the whole variable domain GAGVSQSPSNKVTEKGKDVELRCDPISGHTALYWYRQSLGQGLEFLIYFQGNSAPDKSGLPSDRFSAERTGGSVSTLTIQRTQQEDSAVYLCASSFYNYNEQFFGPGTRLTVL.

This clonotype was detected only a few times. The chain carries TRBV6-5 and TRBJ1-5; TRBD1 is a possible D gene (5 bases). V dropped 5 bases and J dropped 6 bases, with 17 bases sitting between them. Germline lookup yields CDR1 MNHEY and CDR2 SVGAGI. This CDR3 contains 15 residues. The CDR3 reads CASSLDGIGGQPQHF. Written as DNA, the CDR3 is TGTGCCAGCAGTCTCGACGGCATCGGGGGTCAGCCCCAGCATTTT.